Each of the 32 T cell receptor beta chains below was sequenced from the same sample in a study of cytotoxic CD8 clonotypes in ibrutinib-treated CLL. TCRdb's copy holds only in-frame clones and misses some; the assay was immunoSEQ multiplex PCR. This repertoire shows roughly 130,000 clones, 75% to 85% found once; its top ten account for around 13%. The sequenced sample was PBMCs, obtained after 12 months of ibrutinib treatment. The receptor source for this set is a human donor with chronic lymphocytic leukemia.

V and J are TRBV6-5 and TRBJ2-1; D possibly corresponds to TRBD1 (5 bases). CDR1 and CDR2 from the germline V gene are MNHEY and SVGAGI. V gave up 5 bases and J gave up 5 bases, with 7 bases separating them. This CDR3 spans 12 amino acids. The CDR3 loop reads CASSTQDNEQFF. The CDR3 nucleotides read TGTGCCAGCAGTACACAGGACAATGAGCAGTTCTTC.

The J gene is TRBJ1-1, the V gene TRBV28; a weak D match, TRBD1 (6 bases). This CDR3 region has 16 residues. CDR1 MDHEN and CDR2 SYDVKM come from the germline V gene. The germline V and J ends were trimmed by 9 bases and 0 bases, with 20 bases remaining between them. The CDR3 region is CASQLGGGVMNTEAFF. CDR3 DNA sequence: TGTGCCAGTCAGCTTGGGGGGGGCGTAATGAACACTGAAGCTTTCTTT.

This clone was seen just once. The chain employs TRBV6-1 and TRBJ2-3, with no clear D. Germline V gene sequence: CDR1 MNHNS, CDR2 SASEGT. The V and J ends lost 3 bases and 2 bases respectively, with 12 bases between them. The CDR3 contains 15 residues. Here the CDR3 reads CASSDGRIPTDTQYF. CDR3 in DNA: TGTGCCAGCAGTGATGGACGGATCCCCACAGATACGCAGTATTTT.

This clone occurred a few times. The rearrangement uses TRBV7-3 and TRBJ2-7, with TRBD2 as a possible D gene (5 bases). V shed 6 bases and J shed 6 bases, with 12 bases lying between them. The germline CDR1 and CDR2 sequences are SGHTA and FQGTGA. This CDR3 comprises 12 residues. The CDR3 protein is CASSNGILEQYF. The DNA of the CDR3 is TGTGCCAGCAGTAACGGGATCCTCGAGCAGTACTTC.

The J gene is TRBJ2-3, the V gene TRBV4-3; the match to TRBD2 covers 10 bases. The V and J ends lost 2 bases and 0 bases, in that order; junction bases with no gene match: 2. The CDR3 totals 16 residues. CDR1 LGHNA and CDR2 YSLEER come from the germline V gene. CDR3 amino acids: CASSQTTSGSTDTQYF. The CDR3 DNA sequence: TGCGCCAGCAGCCAAACGACTAGCGGGAGCACAGATACGCAGTATTTT.

The chain is built from TRBV2 and TRBJ2-3; 7 bases fit TRBD1. The ends lost 5 bases at V and 2 bases at J; junction bases unmatched: 4. The CDR3 has 14 amino acids. The V gene's germline CDR1 is SNHLY and CDR2 FYNNEI. CDR3 protein: CASSWDSTTDTQYF. CDR3 in DNA: TGTGCCAGCAGTTGGGACAGCACCACAGATACGCAGTATTTT.

This chain connects TRBV30 to TRBJ2-5, with D unresolved. Germline V CDR1 and CDR2: GTSNPN, SVGIG (reference sequence). The V and J ends lost 0 bases and 0 bases respectively, with 5 bases between them. The length of the CDR3 is 13 residues. The CDR3 DNA reads TGTGCCTGGAGTGTACGGTACCAAGAGACCCAGTACTTC. Translated: CAWSVRYQETQYF. The entire variable domain, with the rest obtained from reference TRBV30 and TRBJ2-5, is as follows: SQTIHQWPATLVQPVGSPLSLECTVEGTSNPNLYWYRQAAGRGLQLLFYSVGIGQISSEVPQNLSASRPQDRQFILSSKKLLLSDSGFYLCAWSVRYQETQYFGPGTRLLVL.

This clone came up a few times. The chain links TRBV10-1 to TRBJ1-1, with 10 bases matching TRBD1. There are 13 residues in the CDR3. Germline V gene data show CDR1 as WNHNN and CDR2 as SYGVQD (reference sequence). V shed 10 bases and J 3 bases; nucleotides not matched to a gene: 5. Written as DNA, the CDR3 is TGCGCCAAGAGCGGACAGGGGGACACTGAAGCTTTCTTT. Translated, it gives CAKSGQGDTEAFF.

V and J are TRBV2 and TRBJ1-5; 10 bases line up with TRBD1. The CDR3 totals 15 residues. Looked up from germline, CDR1 is SNHLY and CDR2 is FYNNEI. V trimming: 4 bases; J trimming: 1 base; junction bases outside the gene matches: 1. The CDR3 nucleotides read TGTGCCAGCAGTGTGGACAGGGGGAGCAATCAGCCCCAGCATTTT. Amino acid sequence: CASSVDRGSNQPQHF.

The chain couples TRBV28 to TRBJ1-5; TRBD1 matches 9 bases. V shed 3 bases and J 4 bases; nucleotides not matched to a gene: 1. Germline V lookup: CDR1 MDHEN, CDR2 SYDVKM. The CDR3 covers 14 residues. DNA of the CDR3: TGTGCCAGCAGTTTGGGACAGGGTAATCAGCCCCAGCATTTT. As protein: CASSLGQGNQPQHF.

The chain has TRBV7-7 and TRBJ2-2; 9 positions agree with TRBD1. The CDR3 sequence is 16 residues long. Trimming took 3 bases from V and 3 from J; bases not matched to a gene: 5. The germline CDR1 and CDR2 sequences are SSHAT and FNYEAQ (reference sequence). CDR3 DNA: TGTGCCAGCAGCTTGGGGACAGGGTTTTACACCGGGGAGCTGTTTTTT. Translated: CASSLGTGFYTGELFF.

This chain joins TRBV27 and TRBJ2-1; 11 bases map to TRBD2. CDR1 and CDR2 from the germline V gene are MNHEY and SMNVEV (reference sequence). V lost 0 bases, J lost 9 bases, and 4 bases stayed unmatched. The CDR3 extends over 15 amino acids. CDR3 region: CASSLSRLAGGEQFF. The DNA for the CDR3 is TGTGCCAGCAGTTTATCGAGGCTAGCGGGAGGTGAGCAGTTCTTC.

This chain connects TRBV4-3 to TRBJ2-1, with D perhaps TRBD1 (6 bases). CDR1 is LGHNA and CDR2 is YSLEER in the germline V gene. The V end was cut by 3 bases, the J end by 8 bases, with 8 bases between. The CDR3 contains 12 residues. DNA of the CDR3: TGCGCCAGCAGCCACCCAGGGGATGAGCAGTTCTTC. As protein: CASSHPGDEQFF.

The CDR3 is CASSFSGGVGYTF. The CDR3 DNA is TGTGCCAGCAGTTTTTCCGGAGGGGTCGGCTACACCTTC. The chain joins TRBV27 to TRBJ1-2, with D maybe TRBD1 (5 bases). This CDR3 contains 13 residues. V gave up 3 bases and J gave up 8 bases, with 13 bases separating them. The germline V gene has CDR1 MNHEY and CDR2 SMNVEV (reference sequence).

The rearrangement links TRBV29-1 to TRBJ2-2; TRBD1 aligns across 7 bases. The CDR3 consists of 13 residues. Germline loops: CDR1 SQVTM, CDR2 ANQGSEA. With V trimmed by 6 bases and J by 4 bases, 5 bases remained unmatched. In DNA form, the CDR3 reads TGCAGCGTAACGGGACAGAGCACCGGGGAGCTGTTTTTT. Translated, it gives CSVTGQSTGELFF.

V usage is TRBV7-2 and J usage is TRBJ1-5, with 9 positions matching TRBD1. The junction had 13 bases not matched to a gene; V was cut back by 3 bases and J by 1 base. Germline V gives CDR1 SGHTA, CDR2 FQGNSA. This CDR3 region has 19 residues. The CDR3: CASSFQFQTGGASNQPQHF. The CDR3 bases are TGTGCCAGCAGCTTTCAATTTCAAACAGGGGGCGCGAGCAATCAGCCCCAGCATTTT.

The rearrangement links TRBV7-2 to TRBJ1-1; D is unresolved. The CDR3 has 16 amino acids. Germline lookup yields CDR1 SGHTA and CDR2 FQGNSA. Trimming stripped 3 bases from V and 1 base from J, with 15 bases between. The DNA of the CDR3 is TGTGCCAGCAGCTTCAGTTATGATTGGGGGAACACTGAAGCTTTCTTT. Translated, it gives CASSFSYDWGNTEAFF.

This clone was picked up one time. The chain employs TRBV6-4 and TRBJ2-3; TRBD1 or TRBD2 may be the D gene (5 bases each). The CDR3 sequence is 13 residues long. Germline V gene data show CDR1 as MRHNA and CDR2 as SNTAGT. The V end was cut by 6 bases, the J end by 2 bases, with 9 bases between. The CDR3 spells CASSRDHTDTQYF. The CDR3 coding sequence is TGTGCCAGCAGCCGGGACCACACAGATACGCAGTATTTT.

This sequence joins TRBV19 and TRBJ2-3; the match to TRBD2 covers 10 bases. The J segment lost 2 bases and the V segment lost 6 bases, leaving 2 bases of the junction unmatched. CDR3 length equals 14 residues. CDR1 LNHDA and CDR2 SQIVND come from the germline V gene (reference sequence). CDR3 residues: CASSLAGDTDTQYF. CDR3 nucleotide sequence: TGTGCCAGTAGCCTAGCGGGGGACACAGATACGCAGTATTTT.

The V call is TRBV2, the J call TRBJ1-5, with D possibly TRBD1 on 6 matching bases. The CDR3 runs 15 residues. Germline values: CDR1 SNHLY, CDR2 FYNNEI. Between the trimmed V and J ends, which lost 5 bases and 5 bases, there was a span of 16 bases. DNA of the CDR3: TGTGCCAGCAGTTACTTGAAGCAGGGGCATCAGCCCCAGCATTTT. Translation gives CASSYLKQGHQPQHF.

V is TRBV7-2 and J is TRBJ1-1; D perhaps matches TRBD1 (6 bases). CDR3 length: 14 residues. Germline V lookup: CDR1 SGHTA, CDR2 FQGNSA. V dropped 5 bases and J dropped 3 bases, with 13 bases sitting between them. The chain's CDR3 is CASSPQGLYTEAFF. The CDR3, as DNA: TGTGCCAGCAGCCCACAGGGACTTTACACTGAAGCTTTCTTT.

V is TRBV2 and J is TRBJ2-1; D is undetermined. CDR3 size: 13 residues. Between the trimmed V and J ends, which lost 0 bases and 10 bases, there was a span of 10 bases. Germline V lookup: CDR1 SNHLY, CDR2 FYNNEI. CDR3 in amino acids: CASSEAGAFEQFF. In DNA form, the CDR3 reads TGTGCCAGCAGTGAAGCAGGCGCGTTCGAGCAGTTCTTC.

The rearrangement uses TRBV28 and TRBJ2-3; TRBD1 agrees at 9 bases. Germline assignment: CDR1 MDHEN and CDR2 SYDVKM. The CDR3 is 15 amino acids. V lost 5 bases and J lost 4; bases outside the gene matches: 7. CDR3 sequence reads: CASSRTGEGSDTQYF. In DNA, the CDR3 is TGTGCCAGCAGTCGGACAGGGGAAGGATCAGATACGCAGTATTTT.

This clone was picked up a small number of times. The chain has TRBV19 and TRBJ1-5; D is undetermined. The CDR3 loop spans 13 amino acids. V dropped 7 bases and J dropped 2 bases, with 9 bases sitting between them. The germline gives CDR1 LNHDA, CDR2 SQIVND (reference sequence). The CDR3 reads CASTKQRNQPQHF. The CDR3 DNA follows: TGTGCCAGTACTAAGCAGCGCAATCAGCCCCAGCATTTT.

This clone was seen a handful of times. This chain joins TRBV30 and TRBJ2-7; TRBD1 is a possible D gene (5 bases). CDR1 and CDR2 from the germline V gene are GTSNPN and SVGIG (reference sequence). Trimming pared 2 bases from V and 2 bases from J, leaving 10 bases between. The CDR3 covers 13 residues. This CDR3 reads CAWSMGQAYEQYF. The CDR3 coding sequence is TGTGCCTGGAGTATGGGGCAGGCCTACGAGCAGTACTTC.

Only one count was recorded for this clone. This rearrangement joins TRBV9 to TRBJ2-2; D is perhaps TRBD1 or TRBD2 (5 bases each). Germline values: CDR1 SGDLS, CDR2 YYNGEE. V gave up 0 bases and J gave up 0 bases, with 9 bases separating them. The CDR3 loop spans 16 amino acids. CDR3 nucleotide sequence: TGTGCCAGCAGCGTAGGCCGGGGCGCGAACACCGGGGAGCTGTTTTTT. This sequence encodes CASSVGRGANTGELFF.

The chain uses TRBV19 and TRBJ1-5; tentatively, D is TRBD1 (5 bases). The V end lost 0 bases, the J end lost 6 bases, and 15 bases lay between the germline ends. The CDR3 is 16 amino acids. Germline V gives CDR1 LNHDA, CDR2 SQIVND (reference sequence). CDR3 nucleotide sequence: TGTGCCAGTAGTATAGAGGGAGCGGGGGGAGGTCAGCCCCAGCATTTT. This translates into CASSIEGAGGGQPQHF.

This clone occurred once. This chain uses TRBV27 with TRBJ2-1; D is possibly TRBD2 (7 bases). There are 17 residues in the CDR3. V was shortened by 0 bases and J by 6 bases, with 18 bases between the two germline ends. Germline V CDR1 and CDR2: MNHEY, SMNVEV (reference sequence). As DNA, the CDR3 is TGTGCCAGCAGTTTATCGTCGAGGGGGGGACCGCTCAATGAGCAGTTCTTC. Encoded protein: CASSLSSRGGPLNEQFF.

The chain joins TRBV29-1 to TRBJ1-2; tentative D call: TRBD1 (6 bases). Trimming took 4 bases from V and 4 from J, leaving 13 bases between them. This CDR3 is 13 amino acids long. Germline lookup yields CDR1 SQVTM and CDR2 ANQGSEA. In DNA, the CDR3 is TGCAGCGTTGGGACAGAGGGTTCCTATGGCTACACCTTC. Translation gives CSVGTEGSYGYTF.

V and J are TRBV28 and TRBJ1-1; D may be TRBD1 (6 bases). Germline CDR1 reads MDHEN; CDR2 reads SYDVKM. Between the trimmed V and J ends, which lost 7 bases and 4 bases, there was a span of 28 bases. The length of the CDR3 is 18 residues. CDR3 bases: TGTGCCAGCAACCCAGAGGGGGGGCGGGGGATCTGGAGCACTGAAGCTTTCTTT. Its translation is CASNPEGGRGIWSTEAFF.

The gene calls are TRBV7-2 and TRBJ2-7; D not certain. The V gene lost 1 base and the J gene lost 2 bases, with 3 bases spanning the gap. Germline assignment: CDR1 SGHTA and CDR2 FQGNSA. The CDR3 runs to 12 residues. CDR3 region: CASSLVPYEQYF. The CDR3 nucleotides are TGTGCCAGCAGCTTAGTCCCCTACGAGCAGTACTTC. Full variable domain (rest looked up from reference TRBV7-2 and TRBJ2-7): GAGVSQSPSNKVTEKGKDVELRCDPISGHTALYWYRQSLGQGLEFLIYFQGNSAPDKSGLPSDRFSAERTGGSVSTLTIQRTQQEDSAVYLCASSLVPYEQYFGPGTRLTVT.

The chain carries TRBV5-4 and TRBJ2-3; D ambiguous. Germline values: CDR1 SGHNT, CDR2 YYREEE (reference sequence). V was pared by 4 bases and J by 2 bases, with 8 bases between. The length of the CDR3 is 13 residues. CDR3 sequence: CASSPAPTDTQYF. As DNA, the CDR3 is TGTGCCAGCAGCCCGGCCCCCACAGATACGCAGTATTTT.